This record covers a single TCR beta chain. Germline CDR1 reads LNHDA; CDR2 reads SQIVND (reference sequence). The CDR3 loop spans 15 amino acids. Trimming shortened V by 3 bases and J by 0 bases, and 12 bases separated the two germline ends. Authors' data handling: The authors estimated nucleated cell counts from reference gene primer amplification. The method was immunoSEQ multiplex PCR; TCRdb's version includes in-frame clones alone and lacks a portion of them. V and J calls and clone size are those listed in that table; D and trimming were worked out from the DNA. The data hold more than 85,000 clones, with roughly 79% observed a single time. This record belongs to a study of blood T cell repertoires in COVID-19. About the research overall: PBMCs, B-cell-depleted T cells, or T cells were the source of the cDNA or gDNA that made up the material.

The V gene is TRBV19, the J gene TRBJ2-7; D call uncertain. This TCR came from a man aged 70-80 years with acute or convalescent COVID-19. The sample taken for sequencing was peripheral blood. The DNA for the CDR3 is TGTGCCAGTAGTATGTTCTTCCTGAGCTCCTACGAGCAGTACTTC. It encodes CASSMFFLSSYEQYF.